This TCR beta chain originates from a study of blood T cells in healthy people across ages. Study-wide findings and caveats: Versus aged donors, long-lived donors had higher diversity and more naive CD4+ cells. With age, beta diversity per million T cells declined roughly linearly, significantly by 30 to 50.

For this clonotype: Antigen specificity is unknown.

Peripheral blood was drawn, roughly 10 milliliters per donor. RNA extraction gave at least 5.5 micrograms of total RNA per sample. With a J-beta primer mix and a sample-barcoded 5' primer, a second PCR ran about 7 to 12 cycles. TCRdb fed the 5' RACE reads into MiXCR, producing one record per CDR3 protein. The sample consists of about 680,000 distinct CDR3 sequences, more than 40% of them appearing once. With 1 base removed from V and 0 bases from J, the gap between germline ends came to 11 bases. CDR3 size: 16 residues. CDR1 and CDR2 from the germline V gene are SGHDT and YYEEEE. This TCR was sampled from a woman in her sixties in good health. This chain joins TRBV5-6 and TRBJ2-1; no definite D call. What was sequenced was blood. CDR3 protein: CASSLRSSSSYNEQFF. Written as DNA, the CDR3 is TGTGCCAGCAGCTTGAGGTCCTCGAGCTCCTACAATGAGCAGTTCTTC.